One and the same sample provided the 26 T cell receptor beta chains below, sequenced in a study of OX40 agonist ivuxolimab in advanced cancers. Measured with immunoSEQ multiplex PCR; TCRdb has only the in-frame clones, and not every one. The sample holds some 54,000 clones, 80% to 90% seen once. The starting material was CD4+ or CD8+ T cells sorted from blood, obtained in a trial of the OX40 agonist ivuxolimab. Receptors were obtained from an adult with an advanced solid tumor such as melanoma, head and neck, liver or kidney cancer.

The chain uses TRBV5-1 and TRBJ1-6; possibly TRBD1 for D (6 bases). The ends were cut back, 1 base at V and 3 bases at J, with 17 bases in the middle. CDR3 length: 18 amino acids. Germline CDR1 SGHRS, CDR2 YFSETQ. The CDR3 sequence: CASSLSGTGRGYNSPLHF. The CDR3 region has the DNA TGCGCCAGCAGCTTGAGTGGTACAGGGCGAGGCTATAATTCACCCCTCCACTTT.

The CDR3 nucleotides read TGTGCCAGTAGTAATAGGTGGCGGGGGGGCGACAATGAGCAGTTCTTC. As protein: CASSNRWRGGDNEQFF. The V and J genes are TRBV19 and TRBJ2-1; TRBD2 aligns across 9 bases. Germline-derived CDR1 and CDR2 are LNHDA and SQIVND (reference sequence). The CDR3 totals 16 residues. The ends lost 4 bases at V and 5 bases at J; junction bases unmatched: 9.

The chain uses TRBV6-1 and TRBJ1-2, with 8 bases identical to TRBD1. The CDR3 is 17 residues long. J was trimmed by 5 bases and V by 1 base; bases with no gene match: 12. Looked up from germline, CDR1 is MNHNS and CDR2 is SASEGT. The CDR3 nucleotides are TGTGCCAGCAGTGAAGGAGCAGGGGGCCTCCTACTATATGGCTACACCTTC. Translating it yields CASSEGAGGLLLYGYTF.

V gene TRBV6-4 combines with J gene TRBJ2-6; D perhaps matches TRBD2 (5 bases). CDR1 MRHNA and CDR2 SNTAGT come from the germline V gene. The CDR3 is 14 amino acids. V lost 3 bases to trimming and J lost 3 bases, with 6 bases between them. CDR3 nucleotide sequence: TGTGCCAGCAGTGAGAGGGATGGGGCCAACGTCCTGACTTTC. Protein product: CASSERDGANVLTF.

The chain carries TRBV6-1 and TRBJ2-3; D not certain. This CDR3 is built from 13 residues. Trimming shortened V by 7 bases and J by 2 bases, and 10 bases separated the two germline ends. Germline CDR1 and CDR2: MNHNS and SASEGT. DNA of the CDR3: TGTGCCAGCATCCGACTTATCACAGATACGCAGTATTTT. The encoded protein is CASIRLITDTQYF.

The chain is built from TRBV5-1 and TRBJ2-5, with D perhaps matching TRBD2 (6 bases). Trimming took 0 bases from V and 1 from J, leaving 7 bases between them. The V gene's germline CDR1 is SGHRS and CDR2 YFSETQ. This CDR3 spans 14 amino acids. The CDR3 here is CASSLAGGQETQYF. The CDR3 nucleotides read TGCGCCAGCAGCTTGGCCGGGGGCCAAGAGACCCAGTACTTC.

V is TRBV6-1 and J is TRBJ1-5; possibly TRBD1 for D (5 bases). Germline V lookup: CDR1 MNHNS, CDR2 SASEGT. Between the trimmed V and J ends, which lost 6 bases and 0 bases, there was a span of 12 bases. The CDR3 sequence is 15 residues long. DNA of the CDR3: TGTGCCAGCAGACGACAGCGGGATAGCAATCAGCCCCAGCATTTT. Protein sequence: CASRRQRDSNQPQHF.

Only a few counts were recorded for this clone. V gene TRBV6-1 combines with J gene TRBJ2-7, with 7 bases aligning to TRBD2. Unmatched junction bases numbered 9, after V lost 6 bases and J lost 4 bases. CDR3 length equals 14 residues. Germline lookup yields CDR1 MNHNS and CDR2 SASEGT. The CDR3 DNA is TGTGCCAGCAGATCATCCGGGACTAAGTACGAGCAGTACTTC. It encodes CASRSSGTKYEQYF.

In this sample, this clone turned up a few times. The rearrangement joins TRBV18 to TRBJ1-1; D is unresolved. Deletions cut 0 bases from V and 4 bases from J, with 15 bases between. The germline CDR1 and CDR2 sequences are KGHSH and LQKENI. This CDR3 contains 16 residues. The CDR3 loop reads CASSPPNTGLGTEAFF. The DNA of the CDR3 is TGTGCCAGCTCACCACCGAATACGGGGTTGGGCACTGAAGCTTTCTTT.

This clone was recorded only once. This chain links TRBV18 with TRBJ1-1, with no clear D. This CDR3 is built from 14 residues. The ends were cut back, 0 bases at V and 1 base at J, with 6 bases in the middle. Per the germline V gene, CDR1 is KGHSH and CDR2 is LQKENI. CDR3 region: CASSPPPQNTEAFF. As DNA, the CDR3 is TGTGCCAGCTCACCACCGCCACAGAACACTGAAGCTTTCTTT.

This chain joins TRBV30 and TRBJ2-5, with 10 bases fitting TRBD2. With V trimmed by 1 base and J by 5 bases, 7 bases remained unmatched. CDR3 length equals 15 residues. Germline V gives CDR1 GTSNPN, CDR2 SVGIG (reference sequence). The CDR3 DNA reads as TGTGCCTGGAGTGAGGTAGCGGGGGGAGTGGAGACCCAGTACTTC. Translation: CAWSEVAGGVETQYF. Full variable domain (missing parts from reference TRBV30 and TRBJ2-5): SQTIHQWPATLVQPVGSPLSLECTVEGTSNPNLYWYRQAAGRGLQLLFYSVGIGQISSEVPQNLSASRPQDRQFILSSKKLLLSDSGFYLCAWSEVAGGVETQYFGPGTRLLVL.

The rearrangement uses TRBV19 and TRBJ1-5, with D perhaps TRBD1 (6 bases). The CDR3 has 15 amino acids. V was clipped by 3 bases and J by 4 bases, with 13 bases between them. Germline lookup yields CDR1 LNHDA and CDR2 SQIVND (reference sequence). This chain's CDR3 is CASSMGTGRNQPQHF. Written as DNA, the CDR3 is TGTGCCAGTAGTATGGGAACAGGGAGAAATCAGCCCCAGCATTTT.

The chain carries TRBV5-8 and TRBJ2-2; no firm D call. Germline V gives CDR1 SGHTS, CDR2 YDEGEE. V was cut by 0 bases and J by 0 bases, with 6 bases left in between. CDR3 length equals 15 residues. CDR3 DNA: TGTGCCAGCAGCTTGGCGCAGGCGAACACCGGGGAGCTGTTTTTT. The encoded protein is CASSLAQANTGELFF.

V is TRBV5-8 and J is TRBJ2-7; 10 bases agree with TRBD1. The CDR3 runs to 15 residues. The V gene end was trimmed by 4 bases and the J gene end by 2 bases; junction bases not matched to a gene: 6. Per germline, CDR1 SGHTS and CDR2 YDEGEE. The CDR3 protein is CASSPGQGYTYEQYF. The DNA of the CDR3 is TGTGCCAGCAGCCCGGGACAGGGGTATACCTACGAGCAGTACTTC.

This chain joins TRBV2 and TRBJ1-1; D is unclear. CDR3 length: 15 amino acids. V was pared by 0 bases and J by 0 bases, with 8 bases between. Germline V lookup: CDR1 SNHLY, CDR2 FYNNEI. In DNA, the CDR3 is TGTGCCAGCAGTGAAGCAGGATACTTGAACACTGAAGCTTTCTTT. This sequence encodes CASSEAGYLNTEAFF.

This clone turned up a few times. Other DNA sequences from this sample encode an identical CDR3 as well. CDR3 amino acids: CAISESRVEAFF. The DNA of the CDR3 is TGTGCCATCAGTGAGTCGCGCGTAGAAGCTTTCTTT. The V gene is TRBV10-3, the J gene TRBJ1-1; no clear D gene. This CDR3 has 12 amino acids. Trimming left V 0 bases short and J 8 bases short, with 7 bases between. The V gene's germline CDR1 is ENHRY and CDR2 SYGVKD.

The gene calls are TRBV30 and TRBJ2-5, with D perhaps TRBD2 (5 bases). Germline lookup yields CDR1 GTSNPN and CDR2 SVGIG (reference sequence). The CDR3 spans 13 residues. The V end lost 5 bases, the J end lost 0 bases, and 10 bases lay between the germline ends. In DNA, the CDR3 is TGTGCCTGGGGCGGGCTGAACCAAGAGACCCAGTACTTC. The encoded protein is CAWGGLNQETQYF.

DNA of the CDR3: TGTGCCAGCAGTGAAGGGACCCTCTACGAGCAGTACTTC. It specifies CASSEGTLYEQYF. The chain uses TRBV6-5 and TRBJ2-7; either TRBD1 or TRBD2 may fit D (5 bases each). Trimming shortened V by 5 bases and J by 3 bases, and 11 bases separated the two germline ends. CDR3 length: 13 amino acids. CDR1 is MNHEY and CDR2 is SVGAGI in the germline V gene.

V and J are TRBV5-4 and TRBJ2-7; tentative D call: TRBD2 (7 bases). Trimming took off 4 bases at V and 5 bases at J, with 19 bases between the two ends. From germline, CDR1 is SGHNT and CDR2 YYREEE (reference sequence). The CDR3 totals 15 residues. The CDR3 DNA reads as TGTGCCAGCAGCGGGGGGGGCAGAGGGATCGACGAGCAGTACTTC. This codes for CASSGGGRGIDEQYF.

The chain joins TRBV18 to TRBJ1-2, with no clear D. CDR3 size: 17 residues. The V and J ends lost 3 bases and 0 bases respectively, with 17 bases between them. Germline V gene sequence: CDR1 KGHSH, CDR2 LQKENI. DNA for the CDR3: TGTGCCAGCTCACCTAGCGGGTTCTCAGCCTCTAACTATGGCTACACCTTC. Residues: CASSPSGFSASNYGYTF. The complete variable domain, with remaining parts taken from reference TRBV18 and TRBJ1-2, reads NAGVMQNPRHLVRRRGQEARLRCSPMKGHSHVYWYRQLPEEGLKFMVYLQKENIIDESGMPKERFSAEFPKEGPSILRIQQVVRGDSAAYFCASSPSGFSASNYGYTFGSGTRLTVV.

The rearrangement joins TRBV5-4 to TRBJ1-1; possible D gene TRBD1, 5 bases. The CDR3 extends over 17 amino acids. Germline values: CDR1 SGHNT, CDR2 YYREEE (reference sequence). V was cut by 4 bases and J by 1 base, with 20 bases left in between. The CDR3 bases are TGTGCCAGCAGCCCAATATTCCGGGACCTCCAGAACACTGAAGCTTTCTTT. This translates into CASSPIFRDLQNTEAFF.

The chain couples TRBV14 to TRBJ1-2; no definite D call. Trimming took 0 bases from V and 4 from J, leaving 6 bases between them. CDR3 length: 13 residues. CDR1 and CDR2 (germline): SGHDN, FVKESK. Here the CDR3 reads CASSQEEGYGYTF. As DNA, the CDR3 is TGTGCCAGCAGCCAAGAGGAGGGCTATGGCTACACCTTC.

This chain links TRBV27 with TRBJ2-1; TRBD2 matches 8 bases. Germline CDR1 and CDR2: MNHEY and SMNVEV (reference sequence). The CDR3 extends over 14 amino acids. V lost 3 bases to trimming and J lost 4 bases; unmatched junction nucleotides: 2. CDR3 loop: CASSLGLEYNEQFF. In DNA form, the CDR3 reads TGTGCCAGCAGTTTGGGACTAGAGTACAATGAGCAGTTCTTC.

The chain has TRBV5-1 and TRBJ1-2, with D possibly matching TRBD1 (5 bases). This CDR3 comprises 16 residues. V lost 0 bases, J lost 4 bases, and 16 bases lay in between. Germline loops: CDR1 SGHRS, CDR2 YFSETQ. This CDR3 is CASSLDGQGAFYGYTF. The CDR3 DNA sequence: TGCGCCAGCAGCTTGGACGGTCAGGGTGCGTTCTATGGCTACACCTTC.

The chain carries TRBV5-1 and TRBJ2-3, with 8 bases that match TRBD1. J was trimmed by 6 bases and V by 4 bases; bases with no gene match: 4. CDR1 and CDR2 (germline): SGHRS, YFSETQ. The CDR3 is 13 residues long. CDR3 region: CASSRTGFDTQYF. The CDR3 DNA reads TGCGCCAGCAGCCGGACAGGGTTCGATACGCAGTATTTT.

The rearrangement joins TRBV27 to TRBJ1-6; D is ambiguous. CDR1 is MNHEY and CDR2 is SMNVEV in the germline V gene (reference sequence). Trimming left V 3 bases short and J 8 bases short, with 5 bases between. The CDR3 has 12 residues. CDR3 region: CASSLKDSPLHF. The CDR3 region has the DNA TGTGCCAGCAGTTTGAAGGATTCACCCCTCCACTTT.